The following is a T cell receptor (beta chain) sequence with its context. Its antigen is unidentified. CDR3 length: 16 amino acids. The germline gives CDR1 SGHRS, CDR2 YFSETQ. V dropped 4 bases and J dropped 7; count of bases not matched to a gene: 11. This sample was included in a study of cytomegalovirus exposure and HLA in healthy donors. Points from the study as a whole: TCR beta chains numbering some 160 were designated cytomegalovirus-associated. Within the data, a cluster of highly shared sequence variants was likely a sequencing artifact. The authors confirmed in vitro that a few CMV-associated chains were specific for CMV antigens. A later analysis showed that HLA-associated TCR beta chains had undergone more clonal expansion than equally common others.

The PCR contained 60 Vbeta and 13 Jbeta primers. The method was immunoSEQ multiplex PCR; TCRdb's version includes in-frame clones alone and lacks a portion of them. The sample includes some 270,000 clones, 75% to 85% seen only once; the top ten take around 0.33%. The TCR sequence derives from a girl between 2 and 10 years old in good health and CMV-seronegative. The V and J genes are TRBV5-1 and TRBJ2-7; 13 bases match TRBD2. The sample comprised PBMCs. The chain's CDR3 is CASSARTSGSRSEQYF. The CDR3, as DNA: TGCGCCAGCAGCGCGCGGACTAGCGGGAGTCGGAGTGAGCAGTACTTC.